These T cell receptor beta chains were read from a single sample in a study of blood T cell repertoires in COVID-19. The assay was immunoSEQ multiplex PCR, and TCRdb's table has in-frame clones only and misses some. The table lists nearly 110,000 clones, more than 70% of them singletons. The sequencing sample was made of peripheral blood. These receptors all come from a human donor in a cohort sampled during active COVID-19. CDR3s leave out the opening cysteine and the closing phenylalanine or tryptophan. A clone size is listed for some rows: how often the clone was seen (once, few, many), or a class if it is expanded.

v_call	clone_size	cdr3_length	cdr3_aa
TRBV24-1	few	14	ATSDFSDSFYNEQF
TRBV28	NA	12	ASSGASGSHEQY
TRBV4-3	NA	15	ASSQDQGVRMNTEAF
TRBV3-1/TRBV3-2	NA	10	ASSRDREGYT
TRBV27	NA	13	ASSPVAGVTGELF
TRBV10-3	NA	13	AISEGLAGVGEQF
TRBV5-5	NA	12	ASSLAGGGQPQH
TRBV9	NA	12	ASSATDSNQPQH
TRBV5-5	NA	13	ASSFTGTANYGYT
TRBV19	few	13	ASNNPLAGYNEQF
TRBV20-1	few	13	SASGGGQSPYGYT
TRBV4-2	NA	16	ASSQGVGMNIFYNEQF
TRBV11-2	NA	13	ASSHGTGVGNTIY
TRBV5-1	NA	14	ASSLKVAGPTDTQY
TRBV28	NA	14	ASSLRLAGNTGELF
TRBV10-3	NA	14	AISESRLAGNQPQH
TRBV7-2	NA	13	ASSAARQGGIELF
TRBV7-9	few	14	ASSDPRRHPNTEAF
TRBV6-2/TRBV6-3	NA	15	ASSYSITPDITGELF
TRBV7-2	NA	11	ASSTDLNQPQH
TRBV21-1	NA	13	ASNNTSGILYEQY
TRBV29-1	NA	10	SAVTGNTEAF
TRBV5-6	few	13	ASSGGTANTYEQY
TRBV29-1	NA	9	SVAGAAEQY
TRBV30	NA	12	ALYRDSLTDTQY
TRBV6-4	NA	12	ASKSPGSSHEQF
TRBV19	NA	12	ASSIQGGVTEAF
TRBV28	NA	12	ASRSSGTTYGYT
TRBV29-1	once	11	SVSDRVDYGYT
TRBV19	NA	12	ASRTGGDGQPQH
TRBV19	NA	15	ASTPTSFAGGAGELF
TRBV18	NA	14	ASSPRPGTLNEKLF
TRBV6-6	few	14	ASSFQGGGNTGELF
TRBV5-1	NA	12	ASSLDGQNSPLH
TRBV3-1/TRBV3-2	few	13	ASSRGLAGRQEQY
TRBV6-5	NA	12	ASSRQVMNTEAF
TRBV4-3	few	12	ASSQDEQGYGYT
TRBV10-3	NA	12	AISTYGLAGEQY
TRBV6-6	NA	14	ASSRDRLAGAETQY
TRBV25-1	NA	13	ASSGHLSSYNEQF
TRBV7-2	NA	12	ASSLMQGNEKLF
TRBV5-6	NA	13	ASSTGWAGYNEQF
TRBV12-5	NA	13	ASGSAGTMGHEQF
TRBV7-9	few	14	ASSPPGQDFTNEQF